This T cell receptor beta chain appears in the sequencing data of a study of cytomegalovirus exposure and HLA in healthy donors. The V and J ends lost 5 bases and 4 bases respectively, with 6 bases between them. The CDR3 is 11 amino acids. Germline CDR1 is MNHNY and CDR2 is SVGAGI (reference sequence). Study-level results: Per a later analysis, HLA-associated TCR beta chains showed more clonal expansion than other, equally common TCR beta chains.

With regard to this clone: No antigen is known for it.

With 60 Vbeta and 13 Jbeta primers, the PCR was carried out. Data came from immunoSEQ multiplex PCR; TCRdb stores just in-frame clones and leaves some out. Found here are roughly 73,000 clones, 65% to 80% of them singletons; the top ten hold roughly 12%. The source material was PBMCs. This chain uses TRBV6-6 with TRBJ2-7; the D is unclear. The origin of this receptor is a man between 65 and 85 years old in good health and CMV-seronegative. The CDR3 sequence: CASSRQYEQYF. CDR3 in DNA: TGTGCCAGCAGTCGACAATACGAGCAGTACTTC.